A selection of T cell receptor beta chains follows, all from one sample in a study of cytomegalovirus exposure and HLA in healthy donors. Sequenced by immunoSEQ multiplex PCR; TCRdb stores in-frame clones only, minus some. Altogether about 190,000 clones are present, almost 80% being singletons, with the ten largest covering roughly 1.5%. Source material: PBMCs. All receptors derive from a young woman in good health and CMV-seronegative. The CDR3 runs from the conserved cysteine through the conserved F or W. A D gene is named only where the DNA matches it firmly. Clone size, where shown, is once, few, many, or a class for clones that have expanded.

v_gene	d_gene	abundance	len	j_gene	CDR3aa	CDR3nt
TRBV7-2	NA	NA	18	TRBJ2-6	CASSLALGGVSGANVLTF	TGTGCCAGCAGCTTAGCGCTAGGGGGAGTCTCTGGGGCCAACGTCCTGACTTTC
TRBV7-2	NA	once	13	TRBJ1-3	CASSLQGGNTIYF	TGTGCCAGCAGCTTACAGGGGGGAAACACCATATATTTT
TRBV9	TRBD2	NA	16	TRBJ2-1	CASSPSGIVVYDEQFF	TGTGCCAGCAGCCCTAGCGGGATAGTCGTCTACGATGAGCAGTTCTTC
TRBV2	NA	NA	15	TRBJ1-1	CASSEAPSGGYEAFF	TGTGCCAGCAGTGAAGCTCCTAGTGGAGGGTATGAAGCTTTCTTT
TRBV28	NA	NA	14	TRBJ2-7	CASSPPSRVYEQYF	TGTGCCAGCAGTCCTCCCTCCCGGGTTTACGAGCAGTACTTC
TRBV5-1	NA	few	12	TRBJ2-3	CASSLAHGEQYF	TGCGCCAGCAGCTTGGCGCACGGGGAGCAGTATTTT
TRBV7-3	NA	NA	15	TRBJ1-1	CASSLRRGGDTEAFF	TGTGCCAGCAGCTTAAGGAGGGGGGGGGACACTGAAGCTTTCTTT
TRBV7-6	NA	NA	14	TRBJ2-1	CASSHGTPYNEQFF	TGTGCCAGCAGCCACGGGACTCCATACAATGAGCAGTTCTTC
TRBV28	NA	NA	14	TRBJ1-4	CASTKHSTNEKLFF	TGTGCCAGCACCAAACATTCAACTAATGAAAAACTGTTTTTT
TRBV7-3	NA	NA	14	TRBJ2-2	CASSPNFGTGELFF	TGTGCCAGCAGCCCCAACTTCGGCACCGGGGAGCTGTTTTTT
TRBV30	NA	once	12	TRBJ2-1	CAWSAGFNEQFF	TGTGCCTGGAGTGCGGGGTTCAATGAGCAGTTCTTC
TRBV7-8	NA	NA	13	TRBJ2-7	CASSLSDYYEQYF	TGTGCCAGCAGCTTATCCGACTACTACGAGCAGTACTTC
TRBV7-2	TRBD1	NA	15	TRBJ1-1	CASSETGTANTEAFF	TGTGCCAGCAGCGAAACCGGGACAGCAAACACTGAAGCTTTCTTT
TRBV9	TRBD2	NA	14	TRBJ2-5	CASSISGAQETQYF	TGTGCCAGCAGCATTAGCGGGGCGCAAGAGACCCAGTACTTC
TRBV10-1	TRBD1	NA	15	TRBJ2-2	CASSVGGSNTGELFF	TGCGCCAGCAGTGTAGGGGGCTCGAACACCGGGGAGCTGTTTTTT
TRBV7-6	NA	NA	15	TRBJ2-7	CASSLYSEGEDEQYF	TGTGCCAGCAGCTTATATTCGGAGGGTGAAGACGAGCAGTACTTC
TRBV5-8	TRBD2	NA	15	TRBJ2-1	CASSHSGRVFGEQFF	TGTGCCAGCAGCCATAGCGGGAGAGTGTTCGGTGAGCAGTTCTTC
TRBV5-6	TRBD2	NA	15	TRBJ2-1	CASGWGLSVYNEQFF	TGTGCCAGCGGGTGGGGACTATCGGTCTACAATGAGCAGTTCTTC
TRBV14	TRBD1	NA	16	TRBJ2-7	CASSRPGQGGTYEQYF	TGTGCCAGCAGCCGGCCGGGACAGGGGGGAACCTACGAGCAGTACTTC
TRBV7-2	NA	NA	14	TRBJ2-6	CASSLGTGANVLTF	TGTGCCAGCAGCTTAGGTACTGGGGCCAACGTCCTGACTTTC
TRBV29-1	NA	NA	12	TRBJ1-2	CSVGATTEGYTF	TGCAGCGTTGGAGCCACAACAGAGGGCTACACCTTC
TRBV28	TRBD1	NA	16	TRBJ1-1	CASSPRQGKGNTEAFF	TGTGCCAGCAGTCCTCGACAGGGGAAGGGGAACACTGAAGCTTTCTTT
TRBV14	NA	few	14	TRBJ1-2	CASITHVMNYGYTF	TGTGCCAGCATTACACACGTCATGAACTATGGCTACACCTTC
TRBV7-9	NA	NA	13	TRBJ1-2	CASSFPGYYGYTF	TGTGCCAGCAGCTTTCCGGGATACTATGGCTACACCTTC
TRBV5-1	NA	NA	18	TRBJ1-3	CASSLQGRHDSSGNTIYF	TGCGCCAGCAGCTTACAAGGACGGCATGACAGCTCTGGAAACACCATATATTTT
TRBV28	TRBD2	NA	17	TRBJ2-1	CASSPAGRGSSYNEQFF	TGTGCCAGCAGCCCTGCTGGGCGGGGGAGCTCCTACAATGAGCAGTTCTTC
TRBV6-1	NA	NA	15	TRBJ1-6	CATVEQSSYNSPLHF	TGTGCCACCGTCGAACAGAGCTCCTATAATTCACCCCTCCACTTT
TRBV7-2	NA	NA	14	TRBJ1-1	CASKLTGSDTEAFF	TGTGCCAGCAAGCTAACAGGGTCCGACACTGAAGCTTTCTTT
TRBV15	NA	few	15	TRBJ2-1	CATSRGGLVYGEQFF	TGTGCCACCAGCAGAGGGGGGCTAGTATACGGTGAGCAGTTCTTC
TRBV19	NA	NA	15	TRBJ2-2	CASSITPATPGELFF	TGTGCCAGTAGTATAACCCCAGCGACCCCCGGGGAGCTGTTTTTT
TRBV2	TRBD1	NA	15	TRBJ2-1	CASRKGDRENNEQFF	TGTGCCAGCAGGAAAGGGGACAGGGAAAACAATGAGCAGTTCTTC
TRBV7-9	TRBD1	NA	16	TRBJ1-2	CASSGEGQGRHYGYTF	TGTGCCAGCAGCGGAGAGGGACAGGGGAGACACTATGGCTACACCTTC
TRBV19	NA	few	14	TRBJ2-7	CASSIDGRPYEQYF	TGTGCCAGTAGTATAGACGGCAGGCCGTACGAGCAGTACTTC
TRBV5-1	TRBD2	NA	19	TRBJ2-1	CASSLVSASGRFSYNEQFF	TGCGCCAGCAGCTTGGTCTCGGCTAGCGGGAGGTTTTCCTACAATGAGCAGTTCTTC
TRBV5-1	NA	NA	13	TRBJ1-1	CASSPTQNTEAFF	TGCGCCAGCAGCCCCACACAAAACACTGAAGCTTTCTTT
TRBV27	NA	NA	14	TRBJ2-1	CASSPWSSYNEQFF	TGTGCCAGCAGTCCCTGGAGCTCCTACAATGAGCAGTTCTTC
TRBV18	NA	NA	13	TRBJ1-5	CASSGSSHQPQHF	TGTGCCAGCTCAGGGAGCTCCCATCAGCCCCAGCATTTT
TRBV2	TRBD1	NA	16	TRBJ2-2	CASSQTGGPGTGELFF	TGTGCCAGCAGTCAAACAGGGGGCCCGGGGACCGGGGAGCTGTTTTTT
TRBV7-9	NA	NA	13	TRBJ2-7	CSSSSGQTHEQYF	TGTTCCAGCAGCTCCGGACAGACCCACGAGCAGTACTTC
TRBV14	TRBD2	NA	16	TRBJ2-2	CASSQAGGPFTGELFF	TGTGCCAGCAGCCAAGCGGGAGGGCCATTCACCGGGGAGCTGTTTTTT
TRBV7-9	NA	NA	15	TRBJ1-2	CASRFTGSSGVGYTF	TGTGCCAGCAGATTTACGGGCAGCTCAGGGGTTGGCTACACCTTC
TRBV30	TRBD1	once	13	TRBJ1-1	CAWTVHRGTEAFF	TGTGCCTGGACGGTTCACAGGGGAACTGAAGCTTTCTTT
TRBV7-3	TRBD1	NA	16	TRBJ1-5	CASSLKGQGTDQPQHF	TGTGCCAGCAGCTTAAAGGGACAGGGAACGGATCAGCCCCAGCATTTT
TRBV28	NA	once	13	TRBJ2-3	CASSLAVRDTQYF	TGTGCCAGCAGTTTAGCGGTGAGGGATACGCAGTATTTT
TRBV19	TRBD1	NA	13	TRBJ2-7	CASRPRDRPEQYF	TGTGCCAGTAGACCTAGGGACAGGCCCGAGCAGTACTTC
TRBV6-5	NA	NA	12	TRBJ1-2	CASSKDTGSYTF	TGTGCCAGCAGTAAGGATACCGGGAGCTACACCTTC
TRBV19	TRBD2	NA	13	TRBJ2-1	CATSGSSYNEQFF	TGTGCCACTAGCGGGAGCTCCTACAATGAGCAGTTCTTC
TRBV5-4	NA	NA	15	TRBJ1-6	CASSLSGVAGSPLHF	TGTGCCAGCAGCTTATCGGGGGTTGCGGGGTCACCCCTCCACTTT
TRBV19	TRBD2	once	15	TRBJ2-7	CASSTGLAGVYEQYF	TGTGCCAGTAGTACGGGACTAGCGGGAGTCTACGAGCAGTACTTC
TRBV2	NA	NA	15	TRBJ1-4	CASSEALGGGEKLFF	TGTGCCAGCAGTGAAGCGTTGGGGGGGGGCGAAAAACTGTTTTTT
TRBV5-4	TRBD1	NA	16	TRBJ1-6	CASSKTGGLYNSPLHF	TGTGCCAGCAGCAAAACAGGGGGACTCTATAATTCACCCCTCCACTTT